The entry below describes one T cell receptor (beta chain). The antigen remains unidentified. CDR1 and CDR2 (germline): MNHEY, SMNVEV (reference sequence). The CDR3 loop spans 14 amino acids. The V and J ends lost 6 bases and 5 bases, in that order; junction bases with no gene match: 7. This sample was taken from a study of cytomegalovirus exposure and HLA in healthy donors. Repertoires were generated with immunoSEQ multiplex PCR, while TCRdb's copy carries only in-frame clones and drops some. The table has about 78,000 clones, about 96% seen once. Overall study findings and caveats: Listed as cytomegalovirus-associated were over 150 TCR beta chains.

The TCR originated in a young man in good health and CMV-seropositive. Sequencing was done on a sample of PBMCs. The chain carries TRBV27 and TRBJ2-3, with TRBD1 identical over 8 bases. The CDR3 DNA sequence: TGTGCCAGCAGCAAACCCAGGGGGCTAGATACGCAGTATTTT. It codes for CASSKPRGLDTQYF.